Listed below are T cell receptor beta chains from one sample, sequenced in a study of cytomegalovirus exposure and HLA in healthy donors. Assay used: immunoSEQ multiplex PCR; TCRdb lists only in-frame clones, some missing. The sample has tens of thousands of clones; about 70% are singletons. Sequencing used PBMCs. These receptors originate from a man aged 30-40 years in good health and CMV-seronegative. The CDR3 runs from the conserved cysteine through the conserved F or W.

TRBV6-1	CASSDREDSPLHF
TRBV5-1	CASSLEGAGQPQHF
TRBV7-3	CASSLGVSGANVLTF
TRBV4-1	CASSQRGGTEGYTF
TRBV5-1	CASSSGLAGETQYF
TRBV30	CAWSVEAANTQYF
TRBV6-6	CASSYRTVPTGELFF
TRBV7-2	CAGTRMLNTEAFF
TRBV19	CASRGNVGGAQHF
TRBV10-3	CAITRDRGRVAEAFF
TRBV9	CASSQGAPSYEQYF
TRBV4-1	CASSQDRPREEYGYTF
TRBV9	CASSVVGGSEAFF
TRBV10-3	CAISEREKSTDTQYF
TRBV30	CAWTAGGDGYTF
TRBV11-1	CASSSGWRSGDDSYGYTF
TRBV30	CAWGREREQYF
TRBV7-9	CASSSGQKNYNEQFF